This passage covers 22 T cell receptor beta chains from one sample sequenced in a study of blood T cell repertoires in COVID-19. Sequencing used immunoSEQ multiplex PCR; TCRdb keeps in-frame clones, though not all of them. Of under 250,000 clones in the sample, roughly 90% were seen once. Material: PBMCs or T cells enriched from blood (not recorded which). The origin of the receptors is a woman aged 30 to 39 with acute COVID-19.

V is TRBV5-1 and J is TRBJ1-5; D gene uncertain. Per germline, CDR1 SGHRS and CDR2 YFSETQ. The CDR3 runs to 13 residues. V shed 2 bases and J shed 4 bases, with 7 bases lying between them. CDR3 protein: CASSLARNQPQHF. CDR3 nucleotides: TGCGCCAGCAGCTTAGCCCGAAATCAGCCCCAGCATTTT.

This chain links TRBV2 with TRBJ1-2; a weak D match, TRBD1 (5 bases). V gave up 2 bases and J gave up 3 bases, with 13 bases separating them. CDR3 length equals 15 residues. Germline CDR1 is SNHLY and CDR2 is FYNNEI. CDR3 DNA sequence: TGTGCCAGCAGTGAAACCAGGGCGAACTACTATGGCTACACCTTC. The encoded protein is CASSETRANYYGYTF.

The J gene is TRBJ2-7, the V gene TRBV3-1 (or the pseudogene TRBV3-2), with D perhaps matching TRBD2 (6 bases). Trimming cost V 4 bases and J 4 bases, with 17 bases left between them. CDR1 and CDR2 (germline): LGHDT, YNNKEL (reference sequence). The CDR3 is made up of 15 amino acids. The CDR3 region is CASSLSTTRPYEQYF. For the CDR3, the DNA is TGTGCCAGCAGCCTCTCCACGACTAGACCTTACGAGCAGTACTTC.

Here the CDR3 reads CASIKRGTEAFF. The CDR3 DNA is TGTGCCAGCATAAAAAGGGGCACTGAAGCTTTCTTT. The genes are TRBV7-9 and TRBJ1-1; D is perhaps TRBD1 (5 bases). CDR1 and CDR2 (germline): SEHNR, FQNEAQ (reference sequence). V was clipped by 7 bases and J by 4 bases, with 10 bases between them. The length of the CDR3 is 12 residues.

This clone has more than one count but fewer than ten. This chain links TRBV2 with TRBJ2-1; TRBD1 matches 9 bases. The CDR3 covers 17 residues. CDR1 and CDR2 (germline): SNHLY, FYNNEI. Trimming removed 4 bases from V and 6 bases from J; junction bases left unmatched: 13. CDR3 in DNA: TGTGCCAGCAGTGGCGATTCGAGGGACAGGGTCAGCAATGAGCAGTTCTTC. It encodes CASSGDSRDRVSNEQFF.

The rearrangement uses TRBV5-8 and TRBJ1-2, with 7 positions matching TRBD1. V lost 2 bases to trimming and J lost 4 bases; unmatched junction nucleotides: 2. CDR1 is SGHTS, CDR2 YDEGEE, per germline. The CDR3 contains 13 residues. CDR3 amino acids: CASSLGGVYGYTF. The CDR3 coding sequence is TGTGCCAGCAGCTTAGGGGGCGTCTATGGCTACACCTTC.

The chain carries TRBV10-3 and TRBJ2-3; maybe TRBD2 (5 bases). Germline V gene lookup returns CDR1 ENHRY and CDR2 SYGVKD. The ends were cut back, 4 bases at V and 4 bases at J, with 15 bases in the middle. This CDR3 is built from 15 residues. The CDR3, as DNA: TGTGCCATCAGTGTGACCGCCATCGGGGCAGATACGCAGTATTTT. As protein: CAISVTAIGADTQYF.

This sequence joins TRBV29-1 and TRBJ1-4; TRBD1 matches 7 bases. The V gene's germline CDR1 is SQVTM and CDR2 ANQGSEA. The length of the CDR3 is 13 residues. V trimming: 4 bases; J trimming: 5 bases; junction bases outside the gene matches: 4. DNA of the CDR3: TGCAGCGTTGCGGACAGGTTCAATGAAAAACTGTTTTTT. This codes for CSVADRFNEKLFF.

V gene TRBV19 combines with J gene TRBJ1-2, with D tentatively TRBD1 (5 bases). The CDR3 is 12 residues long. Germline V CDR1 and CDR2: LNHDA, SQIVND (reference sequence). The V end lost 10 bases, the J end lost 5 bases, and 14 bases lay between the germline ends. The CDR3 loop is CATLTAPYGYTF. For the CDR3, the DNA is TGTGCCACTTTGACAGCGCCGTATGGCTACACCTTC.

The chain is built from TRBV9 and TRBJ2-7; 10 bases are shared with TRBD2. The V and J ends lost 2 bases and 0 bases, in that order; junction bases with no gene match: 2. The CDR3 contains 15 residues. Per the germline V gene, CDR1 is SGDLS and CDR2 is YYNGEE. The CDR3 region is CASSVGLADSYEQYF. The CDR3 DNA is TGTGCCAGCAGCGTCGGACTAGCGGACTCCTACGAGCAGTACTTC.

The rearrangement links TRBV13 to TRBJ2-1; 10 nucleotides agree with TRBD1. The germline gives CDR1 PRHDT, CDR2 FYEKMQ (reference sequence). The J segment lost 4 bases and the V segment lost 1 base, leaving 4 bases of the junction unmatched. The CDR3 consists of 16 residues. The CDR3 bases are TGTGCCAGCAGCTTAGAGGACAGGGGGAGGTACAATGAGCAGTTCTTC. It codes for CASSLEDRGRYNEQFF.

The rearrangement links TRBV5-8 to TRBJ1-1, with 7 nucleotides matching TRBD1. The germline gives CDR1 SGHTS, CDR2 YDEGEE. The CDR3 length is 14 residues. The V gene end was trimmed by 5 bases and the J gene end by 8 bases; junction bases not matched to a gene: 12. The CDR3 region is CASRWGGSGQEAFF. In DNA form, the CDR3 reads TGTGCCAGCAGGTGGGGCGGTTCGGGACAGGAAGCTTTCTTT.

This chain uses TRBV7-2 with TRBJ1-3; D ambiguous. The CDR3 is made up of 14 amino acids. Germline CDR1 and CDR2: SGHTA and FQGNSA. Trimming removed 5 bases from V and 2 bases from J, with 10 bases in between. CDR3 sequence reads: CASSQEAPGNTIYF. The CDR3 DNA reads TGTGCCAGCAGCCAGGAGGCTCCTGGAAACACCATATATTTT. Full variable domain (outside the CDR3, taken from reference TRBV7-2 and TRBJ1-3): GAGVSQSPSNKVTEKGKDVELRCDPISGHTALYWYRQSLGQGLEFLIYFQGNSAPDKSGLPSDRFSAERTGGSVSTLTIQRTQQEDSAVYLCASSQEAPGNTIYFGEGSWLTVV.

CDR3 amino acids: CASSLGQHLEAFF. The CDR3 DNA sequence: TGTGCCAGCAGTCTCGGACAGCATCTTGAAGCTTTCTTT. The V and J genes are TRBV6-5 and TRBJ1-1; D perhaps matches TRBD1 (6 bases). The ends were cut back, 5 bases at V and 7 bases at J, with 14 bases in the middle. There are 13 residues in the CDR3. The germline CDR1 and CDR2 sequences are MNHEY and SVGAGI.

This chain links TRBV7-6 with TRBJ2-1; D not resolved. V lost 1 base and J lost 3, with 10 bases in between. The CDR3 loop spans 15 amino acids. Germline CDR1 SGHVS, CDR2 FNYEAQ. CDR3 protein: CASSLEEKHYNEQFF. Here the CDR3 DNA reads TGTGCCAGCAGCTTAGAAGAGAAGCACTACAATGAGCAGTTCTTC.

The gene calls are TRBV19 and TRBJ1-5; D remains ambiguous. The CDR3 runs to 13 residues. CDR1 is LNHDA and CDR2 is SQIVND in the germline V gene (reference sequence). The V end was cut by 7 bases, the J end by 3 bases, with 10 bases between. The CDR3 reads CASTPDYNQPQHF. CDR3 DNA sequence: TGTGCCAGTACCCCAGATTACAATCAGCCCCAGCATTTT.

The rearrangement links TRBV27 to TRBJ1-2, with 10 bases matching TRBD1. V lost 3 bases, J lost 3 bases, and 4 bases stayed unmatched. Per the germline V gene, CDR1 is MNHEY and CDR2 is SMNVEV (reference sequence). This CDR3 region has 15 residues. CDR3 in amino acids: CASSFGQGGYYGYTF. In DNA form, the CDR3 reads TGTGCCAGCAGTTTTGGACAGGGGGGATACTATGGCTACACCTTC.

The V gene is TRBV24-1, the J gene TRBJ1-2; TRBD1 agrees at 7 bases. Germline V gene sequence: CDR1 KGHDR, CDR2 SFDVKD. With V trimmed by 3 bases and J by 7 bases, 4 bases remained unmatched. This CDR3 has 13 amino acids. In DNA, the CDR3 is TGTGCCACCAGTGATCGGACAGGAGGTGGCTACACCTTC. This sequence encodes CATSDRTGGGYTF.

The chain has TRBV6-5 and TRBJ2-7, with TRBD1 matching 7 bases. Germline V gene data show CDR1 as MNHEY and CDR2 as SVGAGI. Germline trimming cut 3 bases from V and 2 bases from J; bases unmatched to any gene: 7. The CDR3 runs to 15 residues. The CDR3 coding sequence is TGTGCCAGCAGTTATCCAGGACAGGCTCCCTACGAGCAGTACTTC. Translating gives CASSYPGQAPYEQYF.

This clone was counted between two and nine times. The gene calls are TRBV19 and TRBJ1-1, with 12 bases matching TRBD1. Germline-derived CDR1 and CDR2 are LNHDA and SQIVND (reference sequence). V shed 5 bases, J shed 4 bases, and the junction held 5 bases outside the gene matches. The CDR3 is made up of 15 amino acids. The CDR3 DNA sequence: TGTGCCAGTAGTCCGGGACAGGGGGCCGGCACTGAAGCTTTCTTT. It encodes CASSPGQGAGTEAFF.

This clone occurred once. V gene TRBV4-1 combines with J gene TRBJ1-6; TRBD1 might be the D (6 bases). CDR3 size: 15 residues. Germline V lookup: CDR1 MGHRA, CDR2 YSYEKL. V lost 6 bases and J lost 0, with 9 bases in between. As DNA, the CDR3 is TGCGCCAGCAGAACAGGGAGCTCCTATAATTCACCCCTCCACTTT. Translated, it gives CASRTGSSYNSPLHF.

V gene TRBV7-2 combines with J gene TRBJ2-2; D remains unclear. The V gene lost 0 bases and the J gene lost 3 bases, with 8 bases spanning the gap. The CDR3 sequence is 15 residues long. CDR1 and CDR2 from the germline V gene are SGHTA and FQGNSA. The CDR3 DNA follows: TGTGCCAGCAGCTTAGCGGAGCCTTACACCGGGGAGCTGTTTTTT. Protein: CASSLAEPYTGELFF.